Below, 2 T cell receptor beta chains from the same sample are listed, as sequenced in a study of neoadjuvant nivolumab and ipilimumab in lung cancer. Assay used: immunoSEQ multiplex PCR; TCRdb lists only in-frame clones, some missing. In the table there are approximately 29,000 clones, approximately 83% of which are singletons. The sample consisted of tumor tissue, taken after neoadjuvant nivolumab, alone or with ipilimumab, at or shortly before surgery. These receptors all stem from an adult with non-small cell lung cancer.

The chain joins TRBV5-5 to TRBJ2-7; 8 nucleotides agree with TRBD1. The germline gives CDR1 SGHKS, CDR2 YYEKEE (reference sequence). After removal of 4 bases from V and 6 bases from J, the junction contained 15 bases not matched to a gene. The CDR3 has 16 amino acids. The CDR3 is CASSQTGQVLSSEQYF. DNA for the CDR3: TGTGCCAGCAGCCAAACGGGACAGGTTCTTTCTTCCGAGCAGTACTTC.

CDR3 nucleotides: TGTGCCAGCAGTGTTGGTTCCCACAGGGAGTATCAGCCCCAGCATTTT. This gives the protein CASSVGSHREYQPQHF. The V and J genes are TRBV2 and TRBJ1-5, with a possible D match to TRBD1 (6 bases). The CDR3 consists of 16 residues. V dropped 4 bases and J dropped 5 bases, with 18 bases sitting between them. Per the germline V gene, CDR1 is SNHLY and CDR2 is FYNNEI.